This T cell receptor beta chain was recorded in a study of T cells in Graves' hyperthyroidism and ophthalmopathy. CDR1 and CDR2 from the germline V gene are KGHDR and SFDVKD. The V end was cut by 9 bases, the J end by 9 bases, with 23 bases between. The CDR3 consists of 15 residues. Amplification yielded TCR beta CDR3 regions, with RNA transcripts as the source. Initially, a first-round RT-PCR of the TCR CDR3 employed the HTBI primer set. TCRdb recomputed calls from the multiplex PCR reads with MiXCR, one row per CDR3 protein. The sample has roughly 250,000 distinct CDR3 sequences, 20% to 25% seen once.

The chain carries TRBV24-1 and TRBJ2-1; no firm D call. Input material: blood. The TCR comes from a man aged 25-45 years with Graves' ophthalmopathy. The DNA for the CDR3 is TGTGCCACCTCTGTCCCCGGTAACGGCGGCAGTGAGCAGTTCTTC. It translates to CATSVPGNGGSEQFF.